This TCR beta chain was recovered during a study of Ad26.COV2.S vaccination and SARS-CoV-2 variants. On the study more broadly: The authors gave Ad26.COV2.S intramuscularly, either once or twice 56 days apart. General observations from the study: Across vaccine and placebo recipients, the breadth of non-spike TCRs was similar. In TCR breadth and depth analyses, total T cell responses may have been underestimated.

Treatment described: roughly 20 received Ad26.COV2.S at low or high dose, single or two shots; five or six received placebo; per-sample allocation not given. The investigators took samples on day 63 after the first vaccine or placebo injection. Comment on this clone: As yet, its antigen is unknown.

TCRdb's table, derived via immunoSEQ multiplex PCR, lists solely in-frame clones and lacks some. This table has 250,000 or so clones, around nine tenths appearing once. This clonotype was obtained from a person between 18 and 60 years old who received the Ad26.COV2.S COVID-19 vaccine or a placebo. The specimen was peripheral blood, collected in a trial of Ad26.COV2.S vaccine versus placebo.

The CDR3 loop reads CASSSGYRYTEAFF. The CDR3 coding sequence is TGTGCCAGTAGTTCGGGGTATAGGTACACTGAAGCTTTCTTT. V is TRBV19 and J is TRBJ1-1; D is undetermined. V lost 5 bases to trimming and J lost 3 bases, with 13 bases between them. The CDR3 consists of 14 residues. Per the germline V gene, CDR1 is LNHDA and CDR2 is SQIVND (reference sequence).